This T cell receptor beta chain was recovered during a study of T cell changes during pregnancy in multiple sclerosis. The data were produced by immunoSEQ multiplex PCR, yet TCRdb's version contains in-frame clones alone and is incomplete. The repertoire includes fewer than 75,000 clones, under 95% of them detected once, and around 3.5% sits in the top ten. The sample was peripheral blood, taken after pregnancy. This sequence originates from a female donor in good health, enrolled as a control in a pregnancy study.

CDR3 residues: CASSLDFGSGRGYTF. In DNA form, the CDR3 reads TGCGCCAGCAGCTTGGATTTCGGGTCGGGTCGAGGCTACACCTTC. V and J are TRBV5-1 and TRBJ1-2, with D unresolved. The germline gives CDR1 SGHRS, CDR2 YFSETQ. With 0 bases removed from V and 8 bases from J, the gap between germline ends came to 17 bases. This CDR3 is 15 amino acids long.